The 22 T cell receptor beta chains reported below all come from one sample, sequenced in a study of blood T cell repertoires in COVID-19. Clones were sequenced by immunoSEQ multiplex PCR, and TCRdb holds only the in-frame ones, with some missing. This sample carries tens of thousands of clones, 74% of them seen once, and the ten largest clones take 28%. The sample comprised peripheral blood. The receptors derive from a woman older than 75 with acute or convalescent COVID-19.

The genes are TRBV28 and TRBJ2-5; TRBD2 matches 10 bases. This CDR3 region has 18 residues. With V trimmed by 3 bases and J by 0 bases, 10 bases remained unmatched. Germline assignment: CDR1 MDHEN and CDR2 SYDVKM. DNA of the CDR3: TGTGCCAGCAGTTTCATTGGACTAGCGGAACGGTACCAAGAGACCCAGTACTTC. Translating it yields CASSFIGLAERYQETQYF.

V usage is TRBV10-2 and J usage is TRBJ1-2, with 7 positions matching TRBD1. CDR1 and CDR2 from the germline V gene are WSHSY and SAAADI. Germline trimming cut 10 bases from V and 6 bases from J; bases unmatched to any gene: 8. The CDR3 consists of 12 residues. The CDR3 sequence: CATADRTHGYTF. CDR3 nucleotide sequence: TGCGCCACCGCGGACAGGACCCATGGCTACACCTTC.

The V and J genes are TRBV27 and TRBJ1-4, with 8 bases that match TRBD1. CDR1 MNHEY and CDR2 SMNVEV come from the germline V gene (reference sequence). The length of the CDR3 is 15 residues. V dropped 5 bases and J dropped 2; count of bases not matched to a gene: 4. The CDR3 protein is CASSLNRGTNEKLFF. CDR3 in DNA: TGTGCCAGCAGTCTAAACAGGGGGACTAATGAAAAACTGTTTTTT.

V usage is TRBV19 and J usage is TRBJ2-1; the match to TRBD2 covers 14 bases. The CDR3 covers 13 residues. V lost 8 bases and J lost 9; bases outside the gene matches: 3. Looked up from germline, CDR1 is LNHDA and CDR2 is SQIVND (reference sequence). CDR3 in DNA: TGTGCCAGTGAGGGACTAGCGGGAGCTGAGCAGTTCTTC. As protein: CASEGLAGAEQFF.

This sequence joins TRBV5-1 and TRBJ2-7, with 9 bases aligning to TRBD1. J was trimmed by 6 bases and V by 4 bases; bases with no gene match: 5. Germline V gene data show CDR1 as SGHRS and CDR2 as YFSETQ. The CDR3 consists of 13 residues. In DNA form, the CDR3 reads TGCGCCAGCAGCCCCGGACAGGGGCCCGAGCAGTACTTC. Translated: CASSPGQGPEQYF.

CDR3 in DNA: TGTGCCAGCAGAGCCATCCTTGCCAGCGATGAGCAGTTCTTC. Amino acid sequence: CASRAILASDEQFF. The gene calls are TRBV6-4 and TRBJ2-1; D remains unclear. V was trimmed by 6 bases and J by 8 bases, leaving 17 bases between them. Germline V lookup: CDR1 MRHNA, CDR2 SNTAGT. This CDR3 is 14 amino acids long.

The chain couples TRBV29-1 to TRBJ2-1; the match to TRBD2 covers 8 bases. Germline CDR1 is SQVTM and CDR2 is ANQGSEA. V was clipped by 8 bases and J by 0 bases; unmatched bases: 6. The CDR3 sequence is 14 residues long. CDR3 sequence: CSSASGSSYNEQFF. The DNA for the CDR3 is TGCAGCTCAGCCAGCGGGAGCTCCTACAATGAGCAGTTCTTC.

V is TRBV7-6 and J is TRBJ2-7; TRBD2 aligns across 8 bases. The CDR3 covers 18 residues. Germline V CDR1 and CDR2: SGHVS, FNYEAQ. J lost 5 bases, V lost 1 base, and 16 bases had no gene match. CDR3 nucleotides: TGTGCCAGCAGCTTAGTAGGGGGTGGCGGGAGGCTACCTAACGAGCAGTACTTC. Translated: CASSLVGGGGRLPNEQYF.

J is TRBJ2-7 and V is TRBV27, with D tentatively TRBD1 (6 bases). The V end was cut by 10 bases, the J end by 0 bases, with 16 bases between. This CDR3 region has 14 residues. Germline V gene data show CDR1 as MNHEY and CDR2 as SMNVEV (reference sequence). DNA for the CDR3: TGTGCCACCAGGGGCCAGGCGAGCTCCTACGAGCAGTACTTC. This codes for CATRGQASSYEQYF.

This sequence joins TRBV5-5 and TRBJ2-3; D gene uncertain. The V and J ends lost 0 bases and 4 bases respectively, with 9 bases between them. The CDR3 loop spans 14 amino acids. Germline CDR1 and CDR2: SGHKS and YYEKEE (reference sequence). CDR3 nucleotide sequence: TGTGCCAGCAGCTTGGGCAGTGGAGCAGATACGCAGTATTTT. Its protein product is CASSLGSGADTQYF.

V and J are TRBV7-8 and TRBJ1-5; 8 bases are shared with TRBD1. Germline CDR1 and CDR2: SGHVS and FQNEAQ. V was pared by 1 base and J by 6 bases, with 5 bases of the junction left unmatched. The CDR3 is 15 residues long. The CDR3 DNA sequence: TGTGCCAGCAGCTTAGGGACAGGGTCGGGTCAGCCCCAGCATTTT. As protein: CASSLGTGSGQPQHF.

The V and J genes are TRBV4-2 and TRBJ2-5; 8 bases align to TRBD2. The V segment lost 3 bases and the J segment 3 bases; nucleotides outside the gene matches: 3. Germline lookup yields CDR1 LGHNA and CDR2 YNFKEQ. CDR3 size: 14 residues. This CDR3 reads CASSQGTRKETQYF. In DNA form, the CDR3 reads TGTGCCAGCAGCCAGGGGACTAGGAAAGAGACCCAGTACTTC.

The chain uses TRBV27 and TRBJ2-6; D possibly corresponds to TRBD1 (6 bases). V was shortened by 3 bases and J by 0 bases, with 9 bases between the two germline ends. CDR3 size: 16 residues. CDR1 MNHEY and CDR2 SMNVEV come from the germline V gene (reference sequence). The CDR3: CASSFGTSSGANVLTF. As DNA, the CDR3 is TGTGCCAGCAGTTTTGGGACATCCTCTGGGGCCAACGTCCTGACTTTC.

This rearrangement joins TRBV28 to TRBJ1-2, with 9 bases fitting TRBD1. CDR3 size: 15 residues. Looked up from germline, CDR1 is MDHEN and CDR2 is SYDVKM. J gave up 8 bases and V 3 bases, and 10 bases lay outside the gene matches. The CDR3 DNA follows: TGTGCCAGCAGTTTTGTCCGACAGGGGGTAGGGGGCTACACCTTC. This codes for CASSFVRQGVGGYTF.

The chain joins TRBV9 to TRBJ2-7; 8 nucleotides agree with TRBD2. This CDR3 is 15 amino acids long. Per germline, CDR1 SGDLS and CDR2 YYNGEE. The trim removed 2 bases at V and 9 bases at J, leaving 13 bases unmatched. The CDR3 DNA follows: TGTGCCAGCAGCGTCGATGCGGGAGGCCGTGGGGGGCAGTACTTC. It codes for CASSVDAGGRGGQYF.

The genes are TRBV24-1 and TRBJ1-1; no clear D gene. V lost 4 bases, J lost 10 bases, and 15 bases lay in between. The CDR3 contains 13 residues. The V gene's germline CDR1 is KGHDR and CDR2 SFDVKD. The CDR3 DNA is TGTGCCACCAGTGACCCAGCGTACCTTGGAGCTTTCTTT. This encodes CATSDPAYLGAFF.

CDR3 amino acids: CASSLKTGSYEQYF. The CDR3 nucleotides read TGTGCCAGCAGTTTAAAAACGGGGAGCTACGAGCAGTACTTC. V and J are TRBV27 and TRBJ2-7, with D possibly matching TRBD2 (5 bases). The V end was cut by 2 bases, the J end by 3 bases, with 11 bases between. The CDR3 covers 14 residues. Germline loops: CDR1 MNHEY, CDR2 SMNVEV (reference sequence).

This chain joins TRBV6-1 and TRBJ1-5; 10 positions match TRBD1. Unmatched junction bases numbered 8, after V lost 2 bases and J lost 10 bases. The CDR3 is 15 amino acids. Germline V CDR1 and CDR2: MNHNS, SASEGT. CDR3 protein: CASSEFGTGASPQHF. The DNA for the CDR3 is TGTGCCAGCAGTGAATTTGGGACAGGGGCTAGTCCCCAGCATTTT.

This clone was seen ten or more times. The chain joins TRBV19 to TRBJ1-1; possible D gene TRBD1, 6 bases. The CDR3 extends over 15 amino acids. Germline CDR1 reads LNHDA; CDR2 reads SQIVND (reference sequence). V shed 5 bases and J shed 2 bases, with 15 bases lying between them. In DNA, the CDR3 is TGTGCCAGTAGTCGAAGGACAGCTTTTAACACTGAAGCTTTCTTT. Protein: CASSRRTAFNTEAFF.

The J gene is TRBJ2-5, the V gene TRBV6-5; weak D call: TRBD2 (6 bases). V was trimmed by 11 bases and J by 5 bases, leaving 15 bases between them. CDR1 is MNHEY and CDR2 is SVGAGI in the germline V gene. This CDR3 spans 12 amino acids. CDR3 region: CAGGSTAETQYF. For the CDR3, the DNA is TGTGCCGGGGGGTCAACCGCCGAGACCCAGTACTTC.

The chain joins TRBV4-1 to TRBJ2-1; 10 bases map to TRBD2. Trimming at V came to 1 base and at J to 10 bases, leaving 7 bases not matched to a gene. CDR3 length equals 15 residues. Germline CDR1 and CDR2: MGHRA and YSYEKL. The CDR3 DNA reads TGCGCCAGCAGCCAAGGGACTAGCGGACCCTTAGAGCAGTTCTTC. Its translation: CASSQGTSGPLEQFF.

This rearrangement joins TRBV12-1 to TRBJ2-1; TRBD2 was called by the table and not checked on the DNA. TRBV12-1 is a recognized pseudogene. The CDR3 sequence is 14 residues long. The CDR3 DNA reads TGTGCCAGCAGCTTTGGGCGGGAGCCCAATGAGCAGTTCTTC. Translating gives CASSFGREPNEQFF.